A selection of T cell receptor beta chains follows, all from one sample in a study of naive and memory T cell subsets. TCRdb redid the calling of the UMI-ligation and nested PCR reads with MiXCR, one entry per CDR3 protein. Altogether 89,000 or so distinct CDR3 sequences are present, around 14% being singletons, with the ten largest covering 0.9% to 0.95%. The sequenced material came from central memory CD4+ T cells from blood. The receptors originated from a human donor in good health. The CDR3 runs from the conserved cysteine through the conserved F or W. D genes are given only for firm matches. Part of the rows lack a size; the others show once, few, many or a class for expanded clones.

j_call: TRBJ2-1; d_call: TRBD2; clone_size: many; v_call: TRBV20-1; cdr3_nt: TGCAGTGCTAGAGATCGCTCCCGGGGGGATGAGCAGTTCTTC; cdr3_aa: CSARDRSRGDEQFF
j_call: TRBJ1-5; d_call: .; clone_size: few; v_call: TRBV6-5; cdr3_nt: TGTGCCAGCAGTTCACCGGGGGGGCAATCGCCCCAGCATTTT; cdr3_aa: CASSSPGGQSPQHF
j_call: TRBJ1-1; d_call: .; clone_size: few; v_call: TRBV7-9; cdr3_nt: TGTGCCAGCAGCTTAGCGTGGGGCACTGAAGCTTTCTTT; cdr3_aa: CASSLAWGTEAFF
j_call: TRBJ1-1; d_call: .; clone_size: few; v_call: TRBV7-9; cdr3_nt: TGTGCCAGCAGCTTAGCGAACAGGGACCACACTGAAGCTTTCTTT; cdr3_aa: CASSLANRDHTEAFF
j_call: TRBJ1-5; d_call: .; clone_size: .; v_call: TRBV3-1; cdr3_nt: TGTGCCAGCAGCCTAACCGTTGATCAGCCCCAGCATTTT; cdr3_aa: CASSLTVDQPQHF
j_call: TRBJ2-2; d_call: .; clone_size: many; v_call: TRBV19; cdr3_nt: TGTGCCAGTACCAAGGATCCGGGACGGGAGCTGTTTTTT; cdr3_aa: CASTKDPGRELFF
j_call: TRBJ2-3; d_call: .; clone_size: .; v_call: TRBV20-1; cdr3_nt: TGCAGTGCTAGTCCTAGCGCTGGCACAGATACGCAGTATTTT; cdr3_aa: CSASPSAGTDTQYF
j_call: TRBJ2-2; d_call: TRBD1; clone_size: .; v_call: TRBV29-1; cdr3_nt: TGCAGCGTTCTCCGGGACAGGGGTAACACCGGGGAGCTGTTTTTT; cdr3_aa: CSVLRDRGNTGELFF
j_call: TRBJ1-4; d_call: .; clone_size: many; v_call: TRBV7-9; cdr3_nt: TGTGCCAGCAGCCAGAGGGGGGATGAAAAACTGTTTTTT; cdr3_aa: CASSQRGDEKLFF
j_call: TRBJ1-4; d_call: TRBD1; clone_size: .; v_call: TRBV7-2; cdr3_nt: TGTGCCAGCAGCTTAGGACAGGGGTTAAGAGCTAATGAAAAACTGTTTTTT; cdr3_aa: CASSLGQGLRANEKLFF
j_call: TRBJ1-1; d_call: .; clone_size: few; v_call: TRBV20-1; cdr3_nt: TGCAGTGCTGATGGACGGACTGAAGCTTTCTTT; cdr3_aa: CSADGRTEAFF
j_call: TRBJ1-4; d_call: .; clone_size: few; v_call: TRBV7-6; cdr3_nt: TGTGCCAGCAGCTTAGCTGTCGGGGTGTCGGAAAAACTGTTTTTT; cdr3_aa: CASSLAVGVSEKLFF
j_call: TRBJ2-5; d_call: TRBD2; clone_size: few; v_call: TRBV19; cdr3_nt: TGTGCCAGTAGTATTATTGACACTAGCGTTTGGGAGACCCAGTACTTC; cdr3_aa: CASSIIDTSVWETQYF
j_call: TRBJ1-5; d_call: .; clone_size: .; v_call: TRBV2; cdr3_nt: TGTGCCAGCAGTGAATTCGAACGCAACAGTCAGCCCCAGCATTTT; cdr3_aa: CASSEFERNSQPQHF
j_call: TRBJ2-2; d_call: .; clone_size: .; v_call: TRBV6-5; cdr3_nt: TGTGCCAGCAAGGGGATCTACACCGGGGAGCTGTTTTTT; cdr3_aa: CASKGIYTGELFF
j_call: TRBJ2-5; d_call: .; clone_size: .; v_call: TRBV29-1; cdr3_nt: TGCAGCGCTAAGACAGAGACCCAGTACTTC; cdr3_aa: CSAKTETQYF
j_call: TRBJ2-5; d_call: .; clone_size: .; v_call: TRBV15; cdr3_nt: TGTGCCACCAGCAGAGATACAGGGCTAGAGACCCAGTACTTC; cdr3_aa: CATSRDTGLETQYF
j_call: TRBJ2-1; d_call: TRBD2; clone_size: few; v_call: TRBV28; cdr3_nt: TGTGCCAGCAGTTTGCCGAGAAAGCGGGAGGGGCGGTACAATGAGCAGTTCTTC; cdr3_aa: CASSLPRKREGRYNEQFF
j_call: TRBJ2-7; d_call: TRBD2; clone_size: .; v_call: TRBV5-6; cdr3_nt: TGTGCCAGCAGCCTCCCTAGCGGGAGGGTCTCCTACGAGCAGTACTTC; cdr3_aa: CASSLPSGRVSYEQYF
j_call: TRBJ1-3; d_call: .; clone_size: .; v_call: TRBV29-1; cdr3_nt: TGCAGCGTTGAGAGATCTGGAAACACCATATATTTT; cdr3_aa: CSVERSGNTIYF
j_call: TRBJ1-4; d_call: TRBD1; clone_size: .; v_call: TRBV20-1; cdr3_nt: TGCAGTGCTAGACCCTGGACAGGGAGGGATGAAAAACTGTTTTTT; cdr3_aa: CSARPWTGRDEKLFF
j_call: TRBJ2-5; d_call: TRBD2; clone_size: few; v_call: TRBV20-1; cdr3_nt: TGCAGTGCTCCTTTAGTAGCGGGAGGGCCAAAGACCCAGTACTTC; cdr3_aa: CSAPLVAGGPKTQYF
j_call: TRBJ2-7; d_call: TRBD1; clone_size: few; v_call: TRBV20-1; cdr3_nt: TGCAGTGCTGGATCCAGACAGGGGACCGAGCAGTACTTC; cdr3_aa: CSAGSRQGTEQYF
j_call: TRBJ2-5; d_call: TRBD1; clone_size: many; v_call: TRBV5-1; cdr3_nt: TGCGCCAGCAGTGGCCGGGGACAGTGGAATCGCGCCCAGGAGACCCAGTACTTC; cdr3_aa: CASSGRGQWNRAQETQYF
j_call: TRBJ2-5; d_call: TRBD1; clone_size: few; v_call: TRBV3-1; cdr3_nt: TGTGCCAGCAGACTAAACCGGGACAGGAGGGAGACCCAGTACTTC; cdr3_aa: CASRLNRDRRETQYF
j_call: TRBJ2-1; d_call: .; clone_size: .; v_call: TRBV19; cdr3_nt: TGTGCCAGTAGAGACGGGACAACCGGTGAAAATGAGCAGTTCTTC; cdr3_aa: CASRDGTTGENEQFF
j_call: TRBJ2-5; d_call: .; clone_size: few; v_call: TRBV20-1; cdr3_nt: TGCAGTGGAGTTAGGGAGATAAAAGAGACCCAGTACTTC; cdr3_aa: CSGVREIKETQYF
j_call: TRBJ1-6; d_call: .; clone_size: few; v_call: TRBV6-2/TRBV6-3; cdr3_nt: TGTGCCAGCAACGCAAGGACAGACGGAAGATCACCCCTCCACTTT; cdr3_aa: CASNARTDGRSPLHF
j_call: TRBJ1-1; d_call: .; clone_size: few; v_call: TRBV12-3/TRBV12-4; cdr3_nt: TGTGCCAGCAGCCCTTCGGACTCTGAAGCTTTCTTT; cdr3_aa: CASSPSDSEAFF
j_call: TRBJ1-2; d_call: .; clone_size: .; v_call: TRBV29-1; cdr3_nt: TGCAGCGTTGAAGATCCCAGGGTCGGGACACAAACCTACACCTTC; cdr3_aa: CSVEDPRVGTQTYTF
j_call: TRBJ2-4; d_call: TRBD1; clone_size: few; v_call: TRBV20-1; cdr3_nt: TGCAGTACTCTAGACAGGGGGACAGGCATTCAGTACTTC; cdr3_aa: CSTLDRGTGIQYF
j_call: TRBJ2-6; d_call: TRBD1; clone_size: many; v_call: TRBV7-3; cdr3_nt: TGTGCCAGCAGCTTTTGGGACAGGGTTCCTGGGGCCAACGTCCTGACTTTC; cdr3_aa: CASSFWDRVPGANVLTF
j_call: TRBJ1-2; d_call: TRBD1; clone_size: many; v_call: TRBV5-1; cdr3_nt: TGCGCCAGCAGCTCCTGGACAGGGCTTAACTATGGCTACACCTTC; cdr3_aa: CASSSWTGLNYGYTF
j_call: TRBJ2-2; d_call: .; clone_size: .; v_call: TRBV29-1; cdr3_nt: TGCAGCGCTCGCCGGACGGAAAACACCGGGGAGCTGTTTTTT; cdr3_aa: CSARRTENTGELFF
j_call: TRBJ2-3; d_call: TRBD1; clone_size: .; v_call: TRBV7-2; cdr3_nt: TGTGCCAGCAGCTTAGCGTACAGGGGTACAGATACGCAGTATTTT; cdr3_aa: CASSLAYRGTDTQYF
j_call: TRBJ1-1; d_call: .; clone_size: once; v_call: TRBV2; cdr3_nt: TGTGCCAGCAGTGAGCCGTTCATGAACACTGAAGCTTTCTTT; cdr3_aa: CASSEPFMNTEAFF
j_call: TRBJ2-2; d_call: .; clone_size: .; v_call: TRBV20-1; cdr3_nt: TGCAGTGCTCAGCCAGTGCTTCGGATTAACACCGGGGAGCTGTTTTTT; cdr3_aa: CSAQPVLRINTGELFF
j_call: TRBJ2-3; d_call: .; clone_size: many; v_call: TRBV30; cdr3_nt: TGTGCCTGGAGGCCCGCGGGCGCGGGTACGCAGTATTTT; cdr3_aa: CAWRPAGAGTQYF
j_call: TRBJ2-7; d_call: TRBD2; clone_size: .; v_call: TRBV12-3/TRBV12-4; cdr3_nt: TGTGCCAGCAGTTTACTAGCGGGCGGGAGGAGGTACGAGCAGTACTTC; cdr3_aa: CASSLLAGGRRYEQYF
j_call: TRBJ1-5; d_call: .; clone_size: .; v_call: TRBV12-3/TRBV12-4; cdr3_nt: TGTGCCAGCAGAGGGACCCTAGGTAATCAGCCCCAGCATTTT; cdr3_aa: CASRGTLGNQPQHF
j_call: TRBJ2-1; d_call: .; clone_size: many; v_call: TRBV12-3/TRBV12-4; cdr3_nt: TGTGCCAGCAGTTTTTGGGGGAATGAGCAGTTCTTC; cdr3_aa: CASSFWGNEQFF
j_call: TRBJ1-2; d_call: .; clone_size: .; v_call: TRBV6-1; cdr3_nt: TGTGCCAAGGACACTAACTATGGCTACACCTTC; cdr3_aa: CAKDTNYGYTF
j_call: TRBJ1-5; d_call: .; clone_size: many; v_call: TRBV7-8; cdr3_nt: TGTGCCAGCAGCTACCTAGACAGGTTCAATCAGCCCCAGCATTTT; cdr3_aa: CASSYLDRFNQPQHF
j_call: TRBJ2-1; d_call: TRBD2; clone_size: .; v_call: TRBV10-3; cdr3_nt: TGTGCCATCAGTCGACTAGCGGAGCTCAATGAGCAGTTCTTC; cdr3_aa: CAISRLAELNEQFF
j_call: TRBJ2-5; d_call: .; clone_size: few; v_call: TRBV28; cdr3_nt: TGTGCCAGCAGCTCCCCTGGGGCAGGGGAGCAAGAGACCCAGTACTTC; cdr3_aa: CASSSPGAGEQETQYF
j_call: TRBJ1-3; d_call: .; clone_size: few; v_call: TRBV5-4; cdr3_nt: TGTGCCAGCAGCTCCTCAGTCTCTGGAAACACCATATATTTT; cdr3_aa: CASSSSVSGNTIYF
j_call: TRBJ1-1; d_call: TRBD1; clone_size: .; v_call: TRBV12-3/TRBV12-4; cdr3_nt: TGTGCCAGCAGTCTACAGGGGTTGTCGGAAGCTTTCTTT; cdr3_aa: CASSLQGLSEAFF
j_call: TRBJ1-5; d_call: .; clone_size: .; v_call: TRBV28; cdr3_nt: TGTGCCAGCAGTTTATTAGTTCGGCGCGGAGGCAATCAGCCCCAGCATTTT; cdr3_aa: CASSLLVRRGGNQPQHF
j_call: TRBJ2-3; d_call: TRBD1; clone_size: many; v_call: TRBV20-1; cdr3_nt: TGCAGTGCTAGAGATGGACAGCCCGGGACAGGAGCCTCTCCGCGCACAGATACGCAGTATTTT; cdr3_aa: CSARDGQPGTGASPRTDTQYF